The clone carrying this T cell receptor (beta chain) was recorded many times. Its antigen is undetermined. The data belong to a study of response to subunit inactivated influenza vaccine. Study results and limitations: There was a suggestion from the authors that each seasonal influenza vaccination recruits few new T cells.

TCRdb reprocessed the RT-PCR reads via MiXCR and lists one record per CDR3 protein. The data show more than 600,000 distinct CDR3 sequences, approximately 17% seen once. The CDR3 is 14 residues long. V dropped 0 bases and J dropped 4; count of bases not matched to a gene: 3. Per germline, CDR1 DFQATT and CDR2 SNEGSKA (reference sequence). V and J are TRBV20-1 and TRBJ2-5; TRBD1 matches 9 bases. Here the sequenced sample was PBMCs from blood, taken more than 4 days after vaccination. The sequence was collected from a man in his fifties or sixties who received an inactivated influenza vaccine. Here the CDR3 DNA reads TGCAGTGCTAGAGATACAGGGGGCCCAGAGACCCAGTACTTC. Protein product: CSARDTGGPETQYF.